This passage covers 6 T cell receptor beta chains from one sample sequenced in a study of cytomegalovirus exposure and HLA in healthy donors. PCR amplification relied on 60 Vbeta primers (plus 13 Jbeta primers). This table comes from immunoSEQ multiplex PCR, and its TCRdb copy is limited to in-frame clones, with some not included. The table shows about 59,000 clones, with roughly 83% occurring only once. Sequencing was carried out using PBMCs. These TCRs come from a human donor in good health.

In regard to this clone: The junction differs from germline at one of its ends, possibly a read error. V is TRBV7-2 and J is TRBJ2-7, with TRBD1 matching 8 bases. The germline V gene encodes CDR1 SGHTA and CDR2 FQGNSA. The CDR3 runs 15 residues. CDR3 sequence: CASSIAQGAWYEQYF. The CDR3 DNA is TGTGCCAGCAGCATAGCCCAGGGGGCTTGGTACGAGCAGTACTTC.

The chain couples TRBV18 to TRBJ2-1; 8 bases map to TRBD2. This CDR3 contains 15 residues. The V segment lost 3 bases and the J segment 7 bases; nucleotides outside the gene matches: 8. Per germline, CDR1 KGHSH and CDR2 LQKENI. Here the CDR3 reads CASSPTGTSWNEQFF. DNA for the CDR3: TGTGCCAGCTCACCCACCGGGACTAGTTGGAATGAGCAGTTCTTC.

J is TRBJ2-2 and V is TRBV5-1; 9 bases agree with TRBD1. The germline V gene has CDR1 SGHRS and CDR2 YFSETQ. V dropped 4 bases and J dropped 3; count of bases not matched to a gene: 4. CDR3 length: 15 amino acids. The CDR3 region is CASSPDRGDTGELFF. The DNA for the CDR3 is TGCGCCAGCAGCCCCGACAGGGGGGACACCGGGGAGCTGTTTTTT.

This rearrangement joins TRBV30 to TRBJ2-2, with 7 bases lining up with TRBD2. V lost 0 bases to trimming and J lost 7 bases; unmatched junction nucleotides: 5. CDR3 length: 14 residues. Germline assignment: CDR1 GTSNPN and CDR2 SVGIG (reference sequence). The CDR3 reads CAWSVLGGGGELFF. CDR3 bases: TGTGCCTGGAGTGTACTGGGGGGGGGCGGGGAGCTGTTTTTT.

CDR3 protein: CASRLGQGADYGYTF. CDR3 sequence (DNA): TGTGCCAGCAGACTCGGACAGGGGGCAGACTATGGCTACACCTTC. The chain uses TRBV28 and TRBJ1-2; 11 bases match TRBD1. CDR1 and CDR2 from the germline V gene are MDHEN and SYDVKM. CDR3 length equals 15 residues. J was trimmed by 3 bases and V by 6 bases; bases with no gene match: 6.

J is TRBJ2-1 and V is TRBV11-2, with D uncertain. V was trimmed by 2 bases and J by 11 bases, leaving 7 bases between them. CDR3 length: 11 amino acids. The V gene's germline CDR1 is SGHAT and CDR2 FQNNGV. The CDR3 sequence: CASSLTIQQFF. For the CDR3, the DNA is TGTGCCAGCAGCTTAACAATTCAGCAGTTCTTC.